The 9 T cell receptor beta chains reported below all come from one sample, sequenced in a study of T-cell reconstitution after alpha-beta-depleted transplantation in children. Unique molecular identifiers featured in how the TCRbeta library was prepared. One entry per CDR3 protein results from TCRdb running MiXCR on the PCR reads. The table shows some 600,000 distinct CDR3 sequences, with around 17% occurring only once. The sequencing used PBMCs from the stem cell graft donor, collected from the stem cell graft. The receptors come from a human donor who donated a stem cell graft to a child with acute myeloid leukemia.

There are many counts of this clonotype. The CDR3 sequence: CSARTGEAGYTF. The CDR3 bases are TGCAGTGCAAGGACAGGGGAGGCTGGCTACACCTTC. V usage is TRBV20-1 and J usage is TRBJ1-2; 9 nucleotides align to TRBD1. The V and J ends lost 6 bases and 7 bases, in that order; junction bases with no gene match: 6. The CDR3 consists of 12 residues. Germline V CDR1 and CDR2: DFQATT, SNEGSKA (reference sequence).

This clonotype was recorded a few times. This chain connects TRBV20-1 to TRBJ1-5, with D perhaps matching TRBD1 (5 bases). This CDR3 has 19 amino acids. Deletions cut 3 bases from V and 0 bases from J, with 24 bases between. Germline values: CDR1 DFQATT, CDR2 SNEGSKA (reference sequence). Written as DNA, the CDR3 is TGCAGTGCTAGTGGGTCGAGGGGCTCCGAGGGGTATAGCAATCAGCCCCAGCATTTT. Its protein product is CSASGSRGSEGYSNQPQHF.

V is TRBV28 and J is TRBJ2-2; D call uncertain. Germline values: CDR1 MDHEN, CDR2 SYDVKM. The CDR3 is 12 amino acids. V dropped 8 bases and J dropped 7 bases, with 11 bases sitting between them. This CDR3 is CASRYSGGELFF. The CDR3 nucleotides are TGTGCCAGCCGTTACAGTGGCGGGGAGCTGTTTTTT. Full variable domain (rest looked up from reference TRBV28 and TRBJ2-2): DVKVTQSSRYLVKRTGEKVFLECVQDMDHENMFWYRQDPGLGLRLIYFSYDVKMKEKGDIPEGYSVSREKKERFSLILESASTNQTSMYLCASRYSGGELFFGEGSRLTVL.

This clonotype has at least ten counts. The V and J genes are TRBV20-1 and TRBJ2-5; 7 bases are a match to TRBD1. Germline V lookup: CDR1 DFQATT, CDR2 SNEGSKA (reference sequence). V lost 5 bases to trimming and J lost 5 bases; unmatched junction nucleotides: 8. This CDR3 spans 13 amino acids. CDR3 sequence: CSARDSRGETQYF. The CDR3 DNA reads as TGCAGTGCTCGGGACAGCCGAGGGGAGACCCAGTACTTC.

This clonotype was counted at least ten times. The rearrangement links TRBV7-2 to TRBJ2-5; D is perhaps TRBD1 or TRBD2 (6 bases each). The length of the CDR3 is 14 residues. V gave up 1 base and J gave up 5 bases, with 11 bases separating them. CDR1 and CDR2 from the germline V gene are SGHTA and FQGNSA. CDR3 residues: CASSLDPGAETQYF. The CDR3 DNA follows: TGTGCCAGCAGCTTAGATCCGGGGGCGGAGACCCAGTACTTC.

This clonotype was counted only a few times. The CDR3 nucleotides are TGTGCCAGCAGCTTAAGTCCTCGGGACGGTTCTAAAGCTTTCTTT. Its translation is CASSLSPRDGSKAFF. The rearrangement links TRBV11-2 to TRBJ1-1; D perhaps matches TRBD1 (5 bases). The CDR3 runs 15 residues. Trimming pared 2 bases from V and 9 bases from J, leaving 19 bases between. Per the germline V gene, CDR1 is SGHAT and CDR2 is FQNNGV.

This clonotype occurred a few times. Written as DNA, the CDR3 is TGTGCCAGCAGCTTACACAGCCTAGGTGGTAACTATGGCTACACCTTC. Translated, it gives CASSLHSLGGNYGYTF. The chain uses TRBV7-9 and TRBJ1-2; no definite D call. This CDR3 is built from 16 residues. Germline CDR1 reads SEHNR; CDR2 reads FQNEAQ (reference sequence). The V gene lost 2 bases and the J gene lost 1 base, with 14 bases spanning the gap.

This clonotype was seen a handful of times. The chain is built from TRBV27 and TRBJ2-6, with unresolved D. Germline lookup yields CDR1 MNHEY and CDR2 SMNVEV (reference sequence). The CDR3 covers 17 residues. V lost 4 bases and J lost 0, with 13 bases in between. This CDR3 reads CASSSGPVLSGANVLTF. CDR3 sequence (DNA): TGTGCCAGCAGTTCCGGGCCGGTCCTCTCTGGGGCCAACGTCCTGACTTTC.

At least ten counts were recorded for this clonotype. The rearrangement links TRBV20-1 to TRBJ1-2; TRBD1 matches at 7 bases. Germline values: CDR1 DFQATT, CDR2 SNEGSKA (reference sequence). Germline trimming cut 4 bases from V and 0 bases from J; bases unmatched to any gene: 11. The CDR3 consists of 16 residues. CDR3: CSATTGQLKANYGYTF. As DNA, the CDR3 is TGCAGTGCTACAACGGGACAGCTGAAAGCTAACTATGGCTACACCTTC.